This note documents a single T cell receptor (beta chain) sequence. Libraries were prepared by immunoSEQ multiplex PCR; TCRdb keeps only in-frame clonotypes and omits some of them. This table has 110,000 to 150,000 clones, just under 85% appearing once. The sample originates from a study of blood T cell repertoires in COVID-19. Study-level background: COVID-19 samples from acute and convalescent phases originated in the United States, Italy and Spain. Sources were T cells, B-cell-depleted T cells, or PBMCs; the material itself was cDNA or gDNA.

CDR3 length equals 15 residues. Germline CDR1 is MDHEN and CDR2 is SYDVKM. Trimming cost V 1 base and J 8 bases; bases outside gene matches: 6. Participants came from roughly 25 US areas, aged roughly 18 to 89 years. Donors in Cohort 3 counted as recovered after two negative PCRs, clearance, or symptom resolution. The sequencing input was PBMCs or T cells enriched from blood (not recorded which). V usage is TRBV28 and J usage is TRBJ1-4; 8 bases match TRBD1. This clonotype originated in a man aged 50 to 59 who had recovered from COVID-19. The CDR3 coding sequence is TGTGCCAGCAGTTTATACCCCAGGGGGCGCGAAAAACTGTTTTTT. This encodes CASSLYPRGREKLFF.